This T cell receptor beta chain was found in a study of PD-L1 blockade in urothelial cancer. Clones were read by immunoSEQ multiplex PCR, and TCRdb kept only the in-frame ones, dropping some. The table has tens of thousands of clones, about four fifths seen once. Looked up from germline, CDR1 is LNHDA and CDR2 is SQIVND (reference sequence). V dropped 6 bases and J dropped 7 bases, with 12 bases sitting between them. This CDR3 has 13 residues. Time point noted: pretreatment peripheral blood. This specimen was PBMCs, taken around atezolizumab (anti-PD-L1) treatment. The V gene is TRBV19, the J gene TRBJ1-4; TRBD1 is a possible D gene (5 bases). This receptor was identified in an older man with urothelial cancer. The CDR3 region is CASSPAGGEKLFF. In DNA, the CDR3 is TGTGCCAGTAGCCCGGCGGGGGGTGAAAAACTGTTTTTT.